These T cell receptor beta chains were read from a single sample in a study of T cell repertoires in cytomegalovirus infection. TCRdb passed the reads through MiXCR, listing each CDR3 protein once. The profile shows roughly 320,000 distinct CDR3 sequences, approximately 8.9% of them singletons. Source material: PBMCs. All receptors come from a human donor in good health (CMV status not recorded). Some clones in this sample may be carry-over from other donors' samples. The CDR3 runs from the conserved cysteine through the conserved F or W. A D gene is named only where the DNA matches it firmly. Some rows mark clone size as missing; the rest say once, few, many or name a class of expanded clone.

DNA	CDR3	D	J	V	size
TGTGCCAGCAGTTACTCGACAGGGGGTCGCTACAATGAGCAGTTCTTC	CASSYSTGGRYNEQFF	TRBD1	TRBJ2-1	TRBV6-5	many
TGCAGTGCTAGAGATAAATTAAGGGGAGGCACTGAAGCTTTCTTT	CSARDKLRGGTEAFF	-	TRBJ1-1	TRBV20-1	many
TGTGCCAGCAGTGATCCGGCTCAGGGATATATAAGCTACGAGCAGTACTTC	CASSDPAQGYISYEQYF	-	TRBJ2-7	TRBV2	-
TGTGCCAGTCGGGACAGGGGAGTGGCTGGGGCCAACGTCCTGACTTTC	CASRDRGVAGANVLTF	TRBD1	TRBJ2-6	TRBV2	many
TGCGCCAGCAGCCAATTTACGGGGGGGCCAGAGAATGAGCAGTTCTTC	CASSQFTGGPENEQFF	TRBD2	TRBJ2-1	TRBV4-1	many
TGCGCCAGCAGCCCAGGGACGAATGCCTACGAGCAGTACTTC	CASSPGTNAYEQYF	-	TRBJ2-7	TRBV5-1	few
TGTGCCAGCAGCTACGGGACAGGATTGTCCAATGAGCAGTTCTTC	CASSYGTGLSNEQFF	TRBD1	TRBJ2-1	TRBV5-6	many
TGCAGCGTTGGCCTAGCGGGGTTCAATGAGCAGTTCTTC	CSVGLAGFNEQFF	TRBD2	TRBJ2-1	TRBV29-1	many
TGTGCCAGCAGTTACCAAACAGGGCTGGGCAATCAGCCCCAGCATTTT	CASSYQTGLGNQPQHF	-	TRBJ1-5	TRBV6-2/TRBV6-3	many
TGTGCCAGCAGCTTCGGACTAGCGGGGGGGCCAGGGGAGACCCAGTACTTC	CASSFGLAGGPGETQYF	TRBD2	TRBJ2-5	TRBV5-4	many
TGTGCCAGTAGTATATTGGGGGGGCGCGGAACTGAAGCTTTCTTT	CASSILGGRGTEAFF	-	TRBJ1-1	TRBV19	many
TGTGCCAGCAGCCCGCCGACAGCTCTCCAAGAGACCCAGTACTTC	CASSPPTALQETQYF	-	TRBJ2-5	TRBV7-9	many
TGTGCCAGCAGCCGCGGGGGGTCGAACACCGGGGAGCTGTTTTTT	CASSRGGSNTGELFF	TRBD2	TRBJ2-2	TRBV7-3	many
TGCAGCGTCGCCCAGGGACTGGCTGGGGCCAACGTCCTGACTTTC	CSVAQGLAGANVLTF	-	TRBJ2-6	TRBV29-1	many
TGTGCCAGCAGCCCCCCGTACCAGGGAGACTATGGCTACACCTTC	CASSPPYQGDYGYTF	-	TRBJ1-2	TRBV7-9	many
TGTGCCAGCAGCCGATTCACTAGCGGGGTAGGAGATACGCAGTATTTT	CASSRFTSGVGDTQYF	TRBD2	TRBJ2-3	TRBV7-9	-
TGCAGTGACTCGGACAGGATGGACCAAGAGACCCAGTACTTC	CSDSDRMDQETQYF	TRBD1	TRBJ2-5	TRBV20-1	-
TGTGCCAGCAGCCCCTCCGGGTCAAAAAAAGACCGCGCTGGGGCCAACGTCCTGACTTTC	CASSPSGSKKDRAGANVLTF	-	TRBJ2-6	TRBV7-2	many
TGTGCCAGCAGCCTACTAGCGGGGGGGAAAAATGAGCAGTTCTTC	CASSLLAGGKNEQFF	TRBD2	TRBJ2-1	TRBV28	-
TGCGCCAGCAGCCTACACAGGGGAAATTCACCCCTCCACTTT	CASSLHRGNSPLHF	TRBD1	TRBJ1-6	TRBV4-3	few
TGCAGTGCTAGGGCCGAAAATGACAGGGGGAGGAATGGCTACACCTTC	CSARAENDRGRNGYTF	TRBD1	TRBJ1-2	TRBV20-1	many
TGCAGCACCCCCACACCAGGGCCTAGCACAGATACGCAGTATTTT	CSTPTPGPSTDTQYF	-	TRBJ2-3	TRBV29-1	many
TGCAGTGCTAGGCGGGACACATCTAGCACAGATACGCAGTATTTT	CSARRDTSSTDTQYF	-	TRBJ2-3	TRBV20-1	few
TGTGCCAGCAGTTATTCCGGGACAGGGGAGTATCAGCCCCAGCATTTT	CASSYSGTGEYQPQHF	TRBD1	TRBJ1-5	TRBV6-2/TRBV6-3	many
TGTGCCAGCTCACCACCCTTAGGGGGTACTAATGAAAAACTGTTTTTT	CASSPPLGGTNEKLFF	-	TRBJ1-4	TRBV18	many
TGTGCCAGCAGCTCCTACTCACAGGGGTTAAAGGTCTACAATGAGCAGTTCTTC	CASSSYSQGLKVYNEQFF	TRBD1	TRBJ2-1	TRBV7-8	many
TGCGCCAGCAGCCAGCAACAGGCTGTCGGTCAGCCCCAGCATTTT	CASSQQQAVGQPQHF	-	TRBJ1-5	TRBV4-1	many
TGCAGCGTCACAAGGGGGCGGGAGACCCAGTACTTC	CSVTRGRETQYF	TRBD1	TRBJ2-5	TRBV29-1	few
TGTGCCAGCAGCAGGGACGGTACTAACTATGGCTACACCTTC	CASSRDGTNYGYTF	-	TRBJ1-2	TRBV6-5	few
TGTGCCAGCAGTTTTGGGGACCACAATCAGCCCCAGCATTTT	CASSFGDHNQPQHF	-	TRBJ1-5	TRBV12-3/TRBV12-4	many
TGTGCCAGCAGCAACGGGGGGACCTACAATGAGCAGTTCTTC	CASSNGGTYNEQFF	TRBD2	TRBJ2-1	TRBV6-5	many
TGTGCCAGCAGCTTAGCGCAGCAGGGGAACACTGAAGCTTTCTTT	CASSLAQQGNTEAFF	-	TRBJ1-1	TRBV7-9	-
TGTGCCAGTAGTATAGAGGGGTCAGCCTCCACTGAAGCTTTCTTT	CASSIEGSASTEAFF	-	TRBJ1-1	TRBV19	many
TGTGCCAGCAGTGATCAACAGAACACTGAAGCTTTCTTT	CASSDQQNTEAFF	-	TRBJ1-1	TRBV6-4	many
TGCAGTGCTTGGAATGACAGGGATTACACAGATACGCAGTATTTT	CSAWNDRDYTDTQYF	TRBD1	TRBJ2-3	TRBV20-1	many
TGTGCCAGCAGCCAAGGCAGGGGCGGATCTAACTATGGCTACACCTTC	CASSQGRGGSNYGYTF	-	TRBJ1-2	TRBV7-8	many
TGTGCCAGCAGTTTAATGCCAGCGGGGAGCTCCTACAATGAGCAGTTCTTC	CASSLMPAGSSYNEQFF	TRBD2	TRBJ2-1	TRBV12-3/TRBV12-4	many
TGTGCCAGCAGTCCTACAGGGATCAATGAAAAACTGTTTTTT	CASSPTGINEKLFF	-	TRBJ1-4	TRBV28	many
TGCGCCAGTACGATCAGGGCCGTAATAAATCAGCCCCAGCATTTT	CASTIRAVINQPQHF	-	TRBJ1-5	TRBV23-1	many
TGCGCCAGCAGCCAAGATCGACTAGCGGGGGCTGGGGAAGAGACCCAGTACTTC	CASSQDRLAGAGEETQYF	TRBD2	TRBJ2-5	TRBV4-1	many
TGTGCCAGCAGCGAGCCGGGACATGGTGCTGGAAACACCATATATTTT	CASSEPGHGAGNTIYF	-	TRBJ1-3	TRBV6-2/TRBV6-3	few
TGCGCCAGCAGCCAAGATCCTAGCGGCACGCAGTATTTT	CASSQDPSGTQYF	TRBD2	TRBJ2-3	TRBV4-1	many
TGTGCCAGCAGCGTATCAGGACTAGCAGGGGCTACGCAGTATTTT	CASSVSGLAGATQYF	TRBD2	TRBJ2-3	TRBV9	many
TGTGCCAGCAGCGCGCCCAGCAACACCATATATTTT	CASSAPSNTIYF	-	TRBJ1-3	TRBV9	few
TGCAGCTTGGGACCGATGAACACTGAAGCTTTCTTT	CSLGPMNTEAFF	-	TRBJ1-1	TRBV29-1	many
TGTGCCAGCAGCTCTGTGAAGCAGGATGTCACAGATACGCAGTATTTT	CASSSVKQDVTDTQYF	-	TRBJ2-3	TRBV7-9	many
TGTGCCATCAGTGCCGACAGGGGCCAGCGCACTGAAGCTTTCTTT	CAISADRGQRTEAFF	TRBD1	TRBJ1-1	TRBV10-3	many